This T cell receptor (beta chain) was sequenced during a study of blood T cell repertoires in COVID-19. Profiling relied on immunoSEQ multiplex PCR, and the TCRdb table lists in-frame clones only, not all of them. The sample has 270,000 or so clones, 89% seen once; the top ten hold 11%. Germline CDR1 reads MDHEN; CDR2 reads SYDVKM. This CDR3 region has 16 residues. Trimming stripped 6 bases from V and 4 bases from J, with 22 bases between. The specimen was peripheral blood. The clonotype comes from a woman in her twenties or thirties with COVID-19, enrolled during active disease. J is TRBJ2-7 and V is TRBV28, with D tentatively TRBD2 (7 bases). CDR3 residues: CASRGRRGEGGYEQYF. Here the CDR3 DNA reads TGTGCCAGCAGGGGCCGAAGGGGGGAGGGTGGTTACGAGCAGTACTTC.